The T cell receptor beta chain under discussion was sequenced for a study of T cell responses to AZD1222 COVID-19 vaccine. General observations from the study: Unmutated regions of variants are reportedly targeted by nearly half of spike-specific TCRs. Across spike, vaccine-associated CD4 TCRs were found, dominant at 160-218 and 743-854. The donor group comprised mostly white British people and more females; the analysis possibly underestimated clonal diversity.

As for this clone: The antigen remains unidentified.

Sequenced by immunoSEQ multiplex PCR; TCRdb stores in-frame clones only, minus some. The sample shows 95,000 to 100,000 clones, around nine tenths of them seen only once. The CDR3 extends over 17 amino acids. V lost 4 bases to trimming and J lost 2 bases, with 19 bases between them. The germline V gene has CDR1 SEHNR and CDR2 FQNEAQ (reference sequence). This chain connects TRBV7-9 to TRBJ2-3, with D possibly TRBD2 on 5 matching bases. The receptor was derived from an adult who received the AZD1222 COVID-19 vaccine. The sample in question was peripheral blood, obtained 28 days after the second AZD1222 dose. The chain's CDR3 is CASSSQLGMGDTDTQYF. The CDR3 nucleotides are TGTGCCAGCAGCTCCCAGCTCGGGATGGGCGACACAGATACGCAGTATTTT.